The clone carrying this T cell receptor (beta chain) was seen many times. Its specificity is not known. The source of the sample is a study of CD8 T cells in ankylosing spondylitis. The germline gives CDR1 MGHRA, CDR2 YSYEKL. After removal of 0 bases from V and 10 bases from J, the junction contained 6 bases not matched to a gene. The CDR3 consists of 15 residues. A single record per CDR3 protein comes from TCRdb applying MiXCR to the 5' RACE reads. The profile shows 500,000 or so distinct CDR3 sequences, about 5.2% of them singletons. Study-level findings and limits: CD8+ cells made up the disease-linked clones, which were relatively rare in peripheral blood. In ankylosing spondylitis blood, a motif of roughly eight highly homologous TCR beta variants appeared characteristic.

The TCR was taken from a male donor with ankylosing spondylitis. Sequenced input: blood, either unsorted or a sorted T cell fraction (not recorded which). This chain links TRBV4-1 with TRBJ1-6; 7 bases are a match to TRBD1. The DNA of the CDR3 is TGCGCCAGCAGCCAAGATGACAGGGAGGACTCACCCCTCCACTTT. This encodes CASSQDDREDSPLHF.